The T cell receptor (beta chain) described here comes from a study of CD8 T cells in Susac syndrome. Study conclusions and caveats: The study's TCR sequencing and HLA analysis covered a relatively small number of individuals, and the study acknowledged this.

The CD8+ and CD4+ T cells were isolated magnetically using a negative isolation approach, whereas the TEMRA cells were enriched by FACS. RNA was extracted with the RNeasy kit, and a quantity of 0.5 to 1 ug was reverse transcribed using random hexamers. The CDR3 of TCR beta was amplified by immunoSEQ multiplex PCR across 54 Vbeta and 13 Jbeta. TCRdb re-analysed the immunoSEQ multiplex PCR reads in MiXCR, keeping a single row per CDR3 protein. The sample holds about 60,000 distinct CDR3 sequences, more than 80% seen once. Regarding this clonotype: Its specificity is not known.

From germline, CDR1 is LNHDA and CDR2 SQIVND (reference sequence). The CDR3 length is 13 residues. V shed 0 bases and J shed 10 bases, with 10 bases lying between them. The origin of this receptor is a human donor in good health. What was sequenced was CD8+ T cells from PBMCs. The chain combines TRBV19 with TRBJ2-1, with a possible D match to TRBD1 (6 bases). The CDR3 DNA follows: TGTGCCAGTAGTATAGAGTTTACAGGGGAGCAGTTCTTC. Translating it yields CASSIEFTGEQFF.